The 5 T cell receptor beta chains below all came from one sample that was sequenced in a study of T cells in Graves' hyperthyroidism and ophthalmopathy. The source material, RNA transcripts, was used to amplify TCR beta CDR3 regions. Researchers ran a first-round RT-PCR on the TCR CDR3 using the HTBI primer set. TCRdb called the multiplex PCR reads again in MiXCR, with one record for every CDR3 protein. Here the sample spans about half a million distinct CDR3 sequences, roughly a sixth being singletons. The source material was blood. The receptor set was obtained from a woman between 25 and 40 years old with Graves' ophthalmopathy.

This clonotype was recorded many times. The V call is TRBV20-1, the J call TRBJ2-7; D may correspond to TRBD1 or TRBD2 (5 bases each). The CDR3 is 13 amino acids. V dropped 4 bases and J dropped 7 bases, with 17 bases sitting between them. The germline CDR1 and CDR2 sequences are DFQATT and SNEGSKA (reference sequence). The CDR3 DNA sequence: TGCAGTGCTATGGGGGTCTTAGCAGGGGAGCAGTACTTC. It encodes CSAMGVLAGEQYF.

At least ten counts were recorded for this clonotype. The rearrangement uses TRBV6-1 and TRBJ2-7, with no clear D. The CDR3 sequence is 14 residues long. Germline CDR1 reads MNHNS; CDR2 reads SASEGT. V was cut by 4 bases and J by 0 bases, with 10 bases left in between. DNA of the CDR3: TGTGCCAGCAGTGTGATCGAATTCTCCTACGAGCAGTACTTC. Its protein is CASSVIEFSYEQYF.

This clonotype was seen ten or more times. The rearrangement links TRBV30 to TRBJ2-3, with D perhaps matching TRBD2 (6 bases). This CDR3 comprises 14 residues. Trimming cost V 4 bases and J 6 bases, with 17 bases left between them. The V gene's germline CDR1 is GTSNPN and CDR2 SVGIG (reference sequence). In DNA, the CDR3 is TGTGCCTGGACCCCAGGGAGCGGGTCGGATACGCAGTATTTT. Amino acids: CAWTPGSGSDTQYF.

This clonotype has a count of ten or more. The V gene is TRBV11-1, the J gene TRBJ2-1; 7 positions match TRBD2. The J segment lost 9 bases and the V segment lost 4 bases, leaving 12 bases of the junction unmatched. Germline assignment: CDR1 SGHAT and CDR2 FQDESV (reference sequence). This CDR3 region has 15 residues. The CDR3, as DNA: TGTGCCAGCAGCTCCCTTTTGGGCAGGGAGGGTGAGCAGTTCTTC. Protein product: CASSSLLGREGEQFF.

The CDR3 DNA sequence: TGTGCCAGCAGCTTACAGACAGGGCTGGCAGATACGCAGTATTTT. As protein: CASSLQTGLADTQYF. The J gene is TRBJ2-3, the V gene TRBV7-2; 7 bases are a match to TRBD1. CDR1 and CDR2 from the germline V gene are SGHTA and FQGNSA. With V trimmed by 2 bases and J by 4 bases, 6 bases remained unmatched. The CDR3 runs to 15 residues.